A single sample gave rise to the 26 T cell receptor beta chains below, sequenced in a study of T cell changes during pregnancy in multiple sclerosis. Profiled with immunoSEQ multiplex PCR; TCRdb holds only in-frame clones, not every one. In the table there are 25,000 or so clones, roughly 90% of which are singletons. The sequenced sample was CD4+ T cells from peripheral blood mononuclear cells, obtained in the first trimester of pregnancy. The source is a female donor in good health, enrolled as a control in a pregnancy study.

The chain carries TRBV5-1 and TRBJ1-1, with 9 bases fitting TRBD1. This CDR3 spans 15 amino acids. V shed 3 bases and J 5 bases; nucleotides not matched to a gene: 8. CDR1 and CDR2 (germline): SGHRS, YFSETQ. The CDR3 is CASSSRTGEKTEAFF. The CDR3 bases are TGCGCCAGCAGCTCCCGGACAGGGGAGAAGACTGAAGCTTTCTTT.

The V gene is TRBV7-8, the J gene TRBJ2-2, with 7 bases lining up with TRBD2. The germline CDR1 and CDR2 sequences are SGHVS and FQNEAQ. Unmatched junction bases numbered 12, after V lost 1 base and J lost 4 bases. The CDR3 runs to 18 residues. CDR3 sequence (DNA): TGTGCCAGCAGCTTAGAACGGGTGGGGGGGACGGGCACCGGGGAGCTGTTTTTT. Encoded protein: CASSLERVGGTGTGELFF.

In its sample, this clone was seen a few times. The chain links TRBV11-2 to TRBJ2-1; TRBD2 matches at 9 bases. V lost 1 base to trimming and J lost 0 bases; unmatched junction nucleotides: 10. The CDR3 spans 19 residues. Germline CDR1 and CDR2: SGHAT and FQNNGV. For the CDR3, the DNA is TGTGCCAGCAGCTTAGGGCGAAAGCTAGCGGGAAGCTCCTACAATGAGCAGTTCTTC. This gives the protein CASSLGRKLAGSSYNEQFF.

This chain links TRBV9 with TRBJ2-2, with 9 bases matching TRBD1. This CDR3 has 16 residues. CDR1 is SGDLS and CDR2 is YYNGEE in the germline V gene. V lost 3 bases, J lost 2 bases, and 5 bases stayed unmatched. CDR3 nucleotides: TGTGCCAGCAGCGACCGGGACAGGGAAAACACCGGGGAGCTGTTTTTT. It specifies CASSDRDRENTGELFF.

The J gene is TRBJ2-2, the V gene TRBV7-2; 11 bases agree with TRBD1. Germline values: CDR1 SGHTA, CDR2 FQGNSA. V gave up 5 bases and J gave up 7 bases; unmatched junction bases: 6. This CDR3 is built from 15 residues. CDR3 amino acids: CASSPGQGGSGELFF. DNA for the CDR3: TGTGCCAGCAGCCCGGGACAGGGGGGGAGCGGGGAGCTGTTTTTT. Variable domain in full (rest from reference TRBV7-2 and TRBJ2-2): GAGVSQSPSNKVTEKGKDVELRCDPISGHTALYWYRQSLGQGLEFLIYFQGNSAPDKSGLPSDRFSAERTGGSVSTLTIQRTQQEDSAVYLCASSPGQGGSGELFFGEGSRLTVL.

V is TRBV6-4 and J is TRBJ1-1, with 10 positions matching TRBD1. After removal of 4 bases from V and 4 bases from J, the junction contained 6 bases not matched to a gene. The CDR3 extends over 15 amino acids. Germline loops: CDR1 MRHNA, CDR2 SNTAGT. The CDR3 spells CASSVDRGRGTEAFF. DNA of the CDR3: TGTGCCAGCAGTGTTGACAGGGGGCGAGGCACTGAAGCTTTCTTT.

CDR3 in amino acids: CASSRTGGDYEQYF. The DNA of the CDR3 is TGTGCCAGCAGTAGGACAGGGGGAGACTACGAGCAGTACTTC. The rearrangement links TRBV6-4 to TRBJ2-7, with TRBD1 identical over 10 bases. CDR1 MRHNA and CDR2 SNTAGT come from the germline V gene. The CDR3 loop spans 14 amino acids. Trimming took 5 bases from V and 3 from J; bases not matched to a gene: 4.

V and J are TRBV6-1 and TRBJ1-6; 10 bases match TRBD1. The CDR3 sequence is 15 residues long. V was pared by 2 bases and J by 9 bases, with 4 bases of the junction left unmatched. Germline lookup yields CDR1 MNHNS and CDR2 SASEGT. The CDR3 loop is CASSESGTGASPLHF. In DNA, the CDR3 is TGTGCCAGCAGTGAAAGCGGGACAGGGGCTTCACCCCTCCACTTT.

This chain uses TRBV7-9 with TRBJ2-7; unclear D gene. CDR3 size: 14 residues. Germline CDR1 reads SEHNR; CDR2 reads FQNEAQ (reference sequence). V was cut by 2 bases and J by 5 bases, with 13 bases left in between. CDR3 DNA: TGTGCCAGCAGCTTATCGACATCCCAAGACGAGCAGTACTTC. Amino acid sequence: CASSLSTSQDEQYF.

This clone was picked up a small number of times. The gene calls are TRBV6-4 and TRBJ1-1; 7 bases match TRBD1. Looked up from germline, CDR1 is MRHNA and CDR2 is SNTAGT. The CDR3 is made up of 12 amino acids. Trimming cost V 6 bases and J 4 bases; bases outside gene matches: 2. As DNA, the CDR3 is TGTGCCAGCAGGAACAGGGGCACTGAAGCTTTCTTT. Amino acids: CASRNRGTEAFF.

The chain recombines TRBV20-1 with TRBJ1-4; possible D gene TRBD1, 6 bases. CDR1 and CDR2 (germline): DFQATT, SNEGSKA (reference sequence). The CDR3 loop spans 10 amino acids. The DNA for the CDR3 is TGCAGCGCCCAGGGGGAAAAACTGTTTTTT. Translating it yields CSAQGEKLFF.

The chain is built from TRBV11-2 and TRBJ2-1; no clear D gene. Per the germline V gene, CDR1 is SGHAT and CDR2 is FQNNGV. With 1 base removed from V and 6 bases from J, the gap between germline ends came to 7 bases. The CDR3 length is 13 residues. This CDR3 is CASSLGARNEQFF. CDR3 nucleotide sequence: TGTGCCAGCAGCTTAGGGGCCCGCAATGAGCAGTTCTTC.

The chain recombines TRBV10-3 with TRBJ2-3, with TRBD2 identical over 8 bases. The CDR3 length is 14 residues. With 5 bases clipped from V and 1 base from J, the junction kept 2 bases outside the gene matches. In germline, CDR1 is ENHRY, CDR2 SYGVKD. The CDR3 sequence is CAISYSGGTDTQYF. For the CDR3, the DNA is TGTGCCATCAGTTATAGCGGGGGCACAGATACGCAGTATTTT.

The CDR3 spells CASSLTTSSGNTIYF. The CDR3 nucleotides read TGTGCCAGCAGCCTAACCACGAGCTCTGGAAACACCATATATTTT. The chain uses TRBV6-1 and TRBJ1-3; D ambiguous. The CDR3 has 15 amino acids. Per the germline V gene, CDR1 is MNHNS and CDR2 is SASEGT. V was trimmed by 6 bases and J by 0 bases, leaving 12 bases between them.

This chain connects TRBV10-2 to TRBJ2-6; TRBD1 might be the D (6 bases). The CDR3 length is 16 residues. V lost 5 bases and J lost 2, with 13 bases in between. Germline CDR1 WSHSY, CDR2 SAAADI. The CDR3 DNA follows: TGCGCCAGCAGTAGCGCAGGGGTCGCTGGGGCCAACGTCCTGACTTTC. This encodes CASSSAGVAGANVLTF.

This clone was counted a single time. The rearrangement links TRBV27 to TRBJ1-2; 9 nucleotides line up with TRBD1. CDR1 MNHEY and CDR2 SMNVEV come from the germline V gene (reference sequence). This CDR3 spans 14 amino acids. V was pared by 5 bases and J by 8 bases, with 9 bases of the junction left unmatched. CDR3 protein: CASSQTGGAGGYTF. DNA for the CDR3: TGTGCCAGCAGTCAAACAGGGGGCGCAGGGGGCTACACCTTC.

This chain links TRBV29-1 with TRBJ1-1; 9 nucleotides line up with TRBD1. CDR1 and CDR2 from the germline V gene are SQVTM and ANQGSEA. CDR3 length: 15 residues. V shed 1 base and J 7 bases; nucleotides not matched to a gene: 10. CDR3 loop: CSVEASGQGLGEAFF. The CDR3 region has the DNA TGCAGCGTTGAAGCGTCTGGACAGGGGTTAGGTGAAGCTTTCTTT.

The rearrangement links TRBV9 to TRBJ1-1; D possibly corresponds to TRBD1 (5 bases). CDR1 and CDR2 (germline): SGDLS, YYNGEE. Trimming cost V 0 bases and J 1 base, with 10 bases left between them. The CDR3 spans 15 residues. CDR3 in amino acids: CASSVVGGANTEAFF. The CDR3 DNA reads as TGTGCCAGCAGCGTAGTGGGCGGGGCGAACACTGAAGCTTTCTTT.

The J gene is TRBJ2-3, the V gene TRBV5-1, with D possibly matching TRBD2 (6 bases). Trimming removed 2 bases from V and 1 base from J, with 11 bases in between. The CDR3 consists of 15 residues. The germline CDR1 and CDR2 sequences are SGHRS and YFSETQ. The CDR3, as DNA: TGCGCCAGCAGCTTTGGTACTAGCCGCACAGATACGCAGTATTTT. Translated: CASSFGTSRTDTQYF.

Regarding this clone: This specimen includes other DNA sequences encoding the same CDR3. The gene calls are TRBV6-5 and TRBJ1-2; D is possibly TRBD1 (6 bases). The V gene lost 6 bases and the J gene lost 6 bases, with 17 bases spanning the gap. This CDR3 is built from 14 residues. CDR1 is MNHEY and CDR2 is SVGAGI in the germline V gene. CDR3 sequence reads: CASSLSGGTNGYTF. In DNA, the CDR3 is TGTGCCAGCAGCCTATCGGGGGGGACAAATGGCTACACCTTC.

There are a few counts of this clone. The chain carries TRBV20-1 and TRBJ2-5, with D possibly being TRBD2 (5 bases). The CDR3 covers 11 residues. CDR1 is DFQATT and CDR2 is SNEGSKA in the germline V gene (reference sequence). Trimming removed 7 bases at V and 3 bases at J, with 9 bases between. CDR3: CSGGPEETQYF. For the CDR3, the DNA is TGCAGTGGAGGGCCGGAAGAGACCCAGTACTTC.

The chain recombines TRBV28 with TRBJ2-7; D is ambiguous. The V gene's germline CDR1 is MDHEN and CDR2 SYDVKM. Trimming removed 3 bases at V and 2 bases at J, with 20 bases between. This CDR3 is built from 17 residues. The CDR3 sequence: CASSFVRFATPTYEQYF. DNA of the CDR3: TGTGCCAGCAGTTTTGTTCGGTTTGCGACTCCCACCTACGAGCAGTACTTC.

The chain has TRBV5-1 and TRBJ2-7, with 8 bases that match TRBD2. The J segment lost 1 base and the V segment lost 4 bases, leaving 16 bases of the junction unmatched. The germline gives CDR1 SGHRS, CDR2 YFSETQ. The CDR3 spans 18 residues. The CDR3 DNA reads as TGCGCCAGCAGCGCCATTGTATTTCGGGAGGGCGCGTCCTACGAGCAGTACTTC. Translation gives CASSAIVFREGASYEQYF.

The sample holds one count of this clone. The gene calls are TRBV6-5 and TRBJ1-2; 12 positions match TRBD1. With V trimmed by 2 bases and J by 8 bases, 6 bases remained unmatched. Germline CDR1 is MNHEY and CDR2 is SVGAGI. The CDR3 runs to 15 residues. The CDR3 here is CASSYRDRGPGGYTF. The CDR3 nucleotides read TGTGCCAGCAGTTACCGGGACAGGGGGCCGGGGGGCTACACCTTC.

The chain couples TRBV29-1 to TRBJ2-2, with 13 bases fitting TRBD2. The CDR3 has 16 residues. From germline, CDR1 is SQVTM and CDR2 ANQGSEA. With V trimmed by 3 bases and J by 4 bases, 5 bases remained unmatched. The CDR3 region is CSVDQGTSGATGELFF. Here the CDR3 DNA reads TGCAGCGTTGATCAAGGGACTAGCGGGGCCACCGGGGAGCTGTTTTTT.

This chain links TRBV30 with TRBJ2-3; D is perhaps TRBD2 (5 bases). V lost 2 bases and J lost 1, with 13 bases in between. Germline lookup yields CDR1 GTSNPN and CDR2 SVGIG (reference sequence). CDR3 length: 15 amino acids. CDR3 nucleotides: TGTGCCTGGAGTATCAGCGGAGCCCGCACAGATACGCAGTATTTT. Translating gives CAWSISGARTDTQYF.